These T cell receptor beta chains were read from a single sample in a study of shared clonotypes between healthy human individuals. The table came from immunoSEQ multiplex PCR; TCRdb's copy has only in-frame clones and leaves some out. The data contain under 2,000,000 clones, approximately 94% of them seen just once; the ten biggest clones take up around 1%. The sequenced sample consisted of naive CD8+ T cells sorted from blood. These receptors were collected from a man between 18 and 29 years old in good health. Each CDR3 is given without its conserved first and last residue.

v_call	j_call	cdr3_aa
TRBV5-1	TRBJ1-1	ASSLRTGDTEAF
TRBV11-3	TRBJ2-1	ASSLGSSGGRNSYNEQF
TRBV10-3	TRBJ1-4	AISESNRGQDGEKLF
TRBV28	TRBJ2-1	ASTLGDPSYNEQF
TRBV4-1	TRBJ2-7	ASSQELAGDFEQY
TRBV9	TRBJ2-7	ASSVGDSYEQY
TRBV15	TRBJ2-5	ATSGLAGGVQETQY
TRBV10-3	TRBJ2-7	AISESAGQSYEQY
TRBV2	TRBJ2-1	ASSNPGGYNEQF
TRBV29-1	TRBJ1-3	SAGGPSAGNTIY
TRBV5-6	TRBJ1-6	ASSLEGSTSPLH